This note documents a single T cell receptor beta chain sequence. Antigen specificity is unknown. This specimen comes from a study of cytomegalovirus exposure and HLA in healthy donors. A multiplex PCR was run with 60 Vbeta primers and 13 Jbeta primers. Some clones are missing from TCRdb's copy, which holds only in-frame ones; the method was immunoSEQ multiplex PCR. This table holds over 150,000 clones, approximately 75% found once. General study findings and limits: Researchers reported in a later analysis that a missense DCLRE1C variant was tied to TCR beta V- and J-gene trimming. As confirmed in vitro, three CMV-associated chains were specific for CMV antigens.

Sequencing input: PBMCs. The receptor was derived from a man aged 18 to 30 in good health and CMV-seronegative.

CDR3 sequence (DNA): TGTGCCAGTAGTACGCGGGACAGGGCCTCTGGGGCCAACGTCCTGACTTTC. Amino acid sequence: CASSTRDRASGANVLTF. The chain uses TRBV19 and TRBJ2-6, with TRBD1 matching 9 bases. The CDR3 is 17 amino acids. The V gene end was trimmed by 4 bases and the J gene end by 0 bases; junction bases not matched to a gene: 4. Per the germline V gene, CDR1 is LNHDA and CDR2 is SQIVND (reference sequence).